This record concerns one TCR beta chain sequence. As to time point: after neoadjuvant nivolumab, at surgical resection. Stage II-IVA oral cavity squamous cell carcinoma was new and untreated by systemic or radiation therapy. The patients had HPV-negative, locally advanced oral cavity squamous cell carcinoma. The protocol was immunoSEQ multiplex PCR, while the TCRdb copy is restricted to in-frame clones and leaves out a portion. The data contain approximately 13,000 clones, around 71% of them singletons. Germline CDR1 reads SGHTS; CDR2 reads YDEGEE. V was pared by 4 bases and J by 1 base, with 11 bases between. This CDR3 region has 14 residues. The sample is drawn from a study of neoadjuvant anti-PD-1 for oral cavity cancer. Study overall: Patients mostly received three to four biweekly nivolumab doses at 3 mg/kg before surgery.

The starting material was PBMCs, obtained after nivolumab (anti-PD-1) treatment. The chain carries TRBV5-8 and TRBJ1-1; D ambiguous. The clonotype was recovered from a person aged 40 to 85 with oral cavity squamous cell carcinoma. CDR3 in amino acids: CASSDIGGNTEAFF. CDR3 coding DNA: TGTGCCAGCAGCGACATCGGAGGGAACACTGAAGCTTTCTTT. Combining the CDR3 with reference TRBV5-8 and TRBJ1-1 gives the whole variable domain EAGVTQSPTHLIKTRGQQATLRCSPISGHTSVYWYQQALGLGLQFLLWYDEGEERNRGNFPPRFSGRQFPNYSSELNVNALELEDSALYLCASSDIGGNTEAFFGQGTRLTVV.